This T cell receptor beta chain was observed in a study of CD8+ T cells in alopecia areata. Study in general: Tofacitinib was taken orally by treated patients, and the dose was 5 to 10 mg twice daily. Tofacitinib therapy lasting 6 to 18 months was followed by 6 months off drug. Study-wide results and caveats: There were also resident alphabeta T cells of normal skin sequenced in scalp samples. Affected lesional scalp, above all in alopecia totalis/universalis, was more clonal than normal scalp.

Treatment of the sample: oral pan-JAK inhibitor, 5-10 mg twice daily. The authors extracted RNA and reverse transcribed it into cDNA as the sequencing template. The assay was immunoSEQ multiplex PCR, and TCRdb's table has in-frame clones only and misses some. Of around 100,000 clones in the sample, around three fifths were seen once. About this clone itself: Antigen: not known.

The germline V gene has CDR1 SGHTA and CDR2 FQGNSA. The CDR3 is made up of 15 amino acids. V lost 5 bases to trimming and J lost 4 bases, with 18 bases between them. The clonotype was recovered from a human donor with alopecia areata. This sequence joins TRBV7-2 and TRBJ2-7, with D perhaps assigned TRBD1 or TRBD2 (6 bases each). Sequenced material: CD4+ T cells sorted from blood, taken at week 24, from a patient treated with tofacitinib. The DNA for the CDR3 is TGTGCCAGCAGCCCTTATGGGGGGCGCGGGTACGAGCAGTACTTC. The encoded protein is CASSPYGGRGYEQYF. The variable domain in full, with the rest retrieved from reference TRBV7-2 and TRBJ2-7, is GAGVSQSPSNKVTEKGKDVELRCDPISGHTALYWYRQSLGQGLEFLIYFQGNSAPDKSGLPSDRFSAERTGGSVSTLTIQRTQQEDSAVYLCASSPYGGRGYEQYFGPGTRLTVT.